The 26 T cell receptor beta chains presented below share a single source sample, sequenced in a study of PD-1 blockade in classical Hodgkin lymphoma. Assay: immunoSEQ multiplex PCR; the TCRdb copy retains only in-frame clones and omits some. The profile shows tens of thousands of clones, around 90% of them singletons. Every patient relapsed after autologous stem cell transplantation, and brentuximab vedotin exposure varied. Sequences were derived from peripheral blood mononuclear cells (PBMCs), sampled before the second cycle of nivolumab. All receptors come from a human donor with classical Hodgkin lymphoma.

V usage is TRBV5-1 and J usage is TRBJ1-2; possible D gene TRBD1, 5 bases. The length of the CDR3 is 15 residues. CDR1 is SGHRS, CDR2 YFSETQ, per germline. The ends were cut back, 0 bases at V and 8 bases at J, with 17 bases in the middle. In DNA form, the CDR3 reads TGCGCCAGCAGCTTGGTTCCAGGGAGCAATGGCGGCTACACCTTC. Amino acids: CASSLVPGSNGGYTF.

The rearrangement joins TRBV9 to TRBJ2-3; D gene ambiguous. Deletions cut 4 bases from V and 2 bases from J, with 8 bases between. Germline V gene data show CDR1 as SGDLS and CDR2 as YYNGEE. The length of the CDR3 is 13 residues. The CDR3 DNA sequence: TGTGCCAGCAGCCGGAGCGACACAGATACGCAGTATTTT. Protein sequence: CASSRSDTDTQYF.

This clone was seen once. The rearrangement joins TRBV6-1 to TRBJ1-2; 7 nucleotides align to TRBD1. CDR1 MNHNS and CDR2 SASEGT come from the germline V gene. Germline trimming cut 4 bases from V and 0 bases from J; bases unmatched to any gene: 8. The length of the CDR3 is 16 residues. CDR3: CASSAHPGQTNYGYTF. DNA of the CDR3: TGTGCCAGCAGTGCGCATCCGGGACAGACTAACTATGGCTACACCTTC.

The V and J genes are TRBV10-2 and TRBJ2-7; D ambiguous. The V gene's germline CDR1 is WSHSY and CDR2 SAAADI. Trimming took 3 bases from V and 4 from J, leaving 7 bases between them. The CDR3 totals 12 residues. As DNA, the CDR3 is TGCGCCAGCAGTGACCTGGGGTACGAGCAGTACTTC. Its translation: CASSDLGYEQYF.

This clone was detected once. The rearrangement links TRBV5-8 to TRBJ2-1, with D possibly matching TRBD2 (5 bases). Trimming removed 4 bases at V and 8 bases at J, with 25 bases between. The CDR3 consists of 17 residues. From germline, CDR1 is SGHTS and CDR2 YDEGEE. The CDR3 loop reads CASSPGTHRLASDEQFF. The CDR3 DNA reads as TGTGCCAGCAGCCCCGGAACTCATCGCCTAGCTTCGGATGAGCAGTTCTTC.

The chain combines TRBV6-1 with TRBJ1-5; D not resolved. Between the trimmed V and J ends, which lost 1 base and 2 bases, there was a span of 6 bases. CDR1 and CDR2 (germline): MNHNS, SASEGT. The CDR3 covers 14 residues. CDR3 sequence: CASSEGKGNQPQHF. The CDR3 DNA is TGTGCCAGCAGTGAAGGTAAGGGCAATCAGCCCCAGCATTTT.

The chain employs TRBV7-8 and TRBJ1-2; TRBD1 might be the D (5 bases). The CDR3 runs 13 residues. V shed 1 base and J shed 8 bases, with 11 bases lying between them. Germline CDR1 is SGHVS and CDR2 is FQNEAQ. CDR3 nucleotides: TGTGCCAGCAGCTTAGAGCGTGGGGGAGGCTACACCTTC. Residues: CASSLERGGGYTF.

This clone was seen a single time. Relative to the germline gene, one junction end is altered; a read error may explain this. V gene TRBV7-9 combines with J gene TRBJ2-7; D gene unclear. The CDR3 totals 13 residues. Germline lookup yields CDR1 SEHNR and CDR2 FQNEAQ (reference sequence). The DNA for the CDR3 is TGTGCCAGCAGCTCGACACCCTCGGCGAGCGCGGACTTC. Protein sequence: CASSSTPSASADF.

The gene calls are TRBV5-1 and TRBJ2-1; weak D call: TRBD2 (5 bases). CDR3 length equals 15 residues. Germline CDR1 reads SGHRS; CDR2 reads YFSETQ. The V and J ends lost 0 bases and 3 bases respectively, with 10 bases between them. The CDR3 is CASSLAPGLYNEQFF. CDR3 bases: TGCGCCAGCAGCTTGGCCCCCGGACTCTACAATGAGCAGTTCTTC. The full variable domain, its missing parts supplied by reference TRBV5-1 and TRBJ2-1, is KAGVTQTPRYLIKTRGQQVTLSCSPISGHRSVSWYQQTPGQGLQFLFEYFSETQRNKGNFPGRFSGRQFSNSRSEMNVSTLELGDSALYLCASSLAPGLYNEQFFGPGTRLTVL.

The chain couples TRBV5-5 to TRBJ1-5, with TRBD1 matching 11 bases. V gave up 4 bases and J gave up 4 bases; unmatched junction bases: 7. In germline, CDR1 is SGHKS, CDR2 YYEKEE (reference sequence). This CDR3 has 16 residues. CDR3 residues: CASSPGQGAGNQPQHF. CDR3 DNA: TGTGCCAGCAGCCCAGGACAGGGGGCGGGGAATCAGCCCCAGCATTTT.

CDR3: CASSRTSGGALEQFF. CDR3 nucleotides: TGTGCCAGCAGCCGCACTAGCGGGGGGGCCCTTGAGCAGTTCTTC. The chain couples TRBV9 to TRBJ2-1, with 13 positions matching TRBD2. This CDR3 has 15 residues. Trimming took 4 bases from V and 9 from J; bases not matched to a gene: 7. Germline V gives CDR1 SGDLS, CDR2 YYNGEE.

The V and J genes are TRBV7-8 and TRBJ1-6, with D perhaps TRBD1 (6 bases). Deletions cut 1 base from V and 9 bases from J, with 13 bases between. Germline V gives CDR1 SGHVS, CDR2 FQNEAQ. The CDR3 runs to 15 residues. CDR3 residues: CASSLVGGGGSPLHF. The CDR3 region has the DNA TGTGCCAGCAGCTTAGTAGGGGGGGGAGGTTCACCCCTCCACTTT.

The V call is TRBV5-1, the J call TRBJ2-2; D unresolved. Trimming left V 0 bases short and J 3 bases short, with 6 bases between. The CDR3 totals 14 residues. The germline gives CDR1 SGHRS, CDR2 YFSETQ. The CDR3 spells CASSLEADTGELFF. The CDR3 nucleotides read TGCGCCAGCAGCTTGGAGGCGGACACCGGGGAGCTGTTTTTT.

This sequence joins TRBV25-1 and TRBJ2-1, with TRBD1 matching over 11 bases. From germline, CDR1 is MGHDK and CDR2 SYGVNS. The CDR3 has 15 residues. V shed 1 base and J 7 bases; nucleotides not matched to a gene: 3. The CDR3 sequence is CASSELGQGVNEQFF. Here the CDR3 DNA reads TGTGCCAGCAGTGAATTGGGACAGGGGGTAAATGAGCAGTTCTTC. The full variable domain, with the rest looked up from reference TRBV25-1 and TRBJ2-1, is EADIYQTPRYLVIGTGKKITLECSQTMGHDKMYWYQQDPGMELHLIHYSYGVNSTEKGDLSSESTVSRIRTEHFPLTLESARPSHTSQYLCASSELGQGVNEQFFGPGTRLTVL.

The chain couples TRBV7-9 to TRBJ2-3; no firm D call. Between the trimmed V and J ends, which lost 8 bases and 6 bases, there was a span of 15 bases. Germline V gene lookup returns CDR1 SEHNR and CDR2 FQNEAQ (reference sequence). The CDR3 is 13 residues long. CDR3 region: CASSFYSLDTQYF. The CDR3 coding sequence is TGTGCCAGCTCGTTTTATAGCCTGGATACGCAGTATTTT.

This chain uses TRBV2 with TRBJ2-7, with D perhaps TRBD1 (5 bases). The V end lost 3 bases, the J end lost 3 bases, and 15 bases lay between the germline ends. CDR1 SNHLY and CDR2 FYNNEI come from the germline V gene. The CDR3 covers 15 residues. CDR3 sequence: CASSDREGWYYEQYF. Here the CDR3 DNA reads TGTGCCAGCAGTGACAGGGAAGGATGGTACTACGAGCAGTACTTC. Full variable domain (missing parts from reference TRBV2 and TRBJ2-7): EPEVTQTPSHQVTQMGQEVILRCVPISNHLYFYWYRQILGQKVEFLVSFYNNEISEKSEIFDDQFSVERPDGSNFTLKIRSTKLEDSAMYFCASSDREGWYYEQYFGPGTRLTVT.

This sequence joins TRBV19 and TRBJ2-7; D remains unclear. The germline V gene encodes CDR1 LNHDA and CDR2 SQIVND (reference sequence). V was cut by 8 bases and J by 5 bases, with 16 bases left in between. The CDR3 has 13 amino acids. DNA of the CDR3: TGTGCCAGTGGACCCTTCCTAAGGGACGAGCAGTACTTC. It is translated as CASGPFLRDEQYF.

J is TRBJ2-5 and V is TRBV5-1; 7 nucleotides match TRBD1. Germline V gene data show CDR1 as SGHRS and CDR2 as YFSETQ. This CDR3 has 14 amino acids. With V trimmed by 2 bases and J by 3 bases, 4 bases remained unmatched. The CDR3 DNA follows: TGCGCCAGCAGCTTACAGGGGCAAAAAGAGACCCAGTACTTC. Translated, it gives CASSLQGQKETQYF. Combining the CDR3 with reference TRBV5-1 and TRBJ2-5 gives the whole variable domain KAGVTQTPRYLIKTRGQQVTLSCSPISGHRSVSWYQQTPGQGLQFLFEYFSETQRNKGNFPGRFSGRQFSNSRSEMNVSTLELGDSALYLCASSLQGQKETQYFGPGTRLLVL.

V gene TRBV9 combines with J gene TRBJ2-2; the D gene is possibly TRBD2 (5 bases). Germline lookup yields CDR1 SGDLS and CDR2 YYNGEE. V was shortened by 4 bases and J by 5 bases, with 9 bases between the two germline ends. The CDR3 has 13 amino acids. The CDR3 nucleotides are TGTGCCAGCAGCCTATGGAGGACCGGGGAGCTGTTTTTT. Translation: CASSLWRTGELFF.

This chain connects TRBV7-9 to TRBJ1-6; a possible D gene is TRBD1 (6 bases). This CDR3 comprises 16 residues. V gave up 2 bases and J gave up 9 bases, with 17 bases separating them. The germline V gene has CDR1 SEHNR and CDR2 FQNEAQ (reference sequence). The CDR3 bases are TGTGCCAGCAGCTTATCCAGCACAGGGTTATTTTCACCCCTCCACTTT. This encodes CASSLSSTGLFSPLHF.

The gene calls are TRBV5-5 and TRBJ1-4; D gene ambiguous. CDR1 SGHKS and CDR2 YYEKEE come from the germline V gene (reference sequence). V lost 1 base and J lost 0, with 7 bases in between. This CDR3 region has 15 residues. The CDR3 sequence is CASSLLSTTNEKLFF. In DNA, the CDR3 is TGTGCCAGCAGCTTGCTGAGTACAACTAATGAAAAACTGTTTTTT.

The V gene is TRBV28, the J gene TRBJ2-2; D not resolved. The CDR3 consists of 16 residues. V gave up 3 bases and J gave up 9 bases, with 20 bases separating them. Germline V CDR1 and CDR2: MDHEN, SYDVKM. The CDR3 region has the DNA TGTGCCAGCAGTTTCAGTCCCCTCCTGGGGTCGCGGGAGCTGTTTTTT. This sequence encodes CASSFSPLLGSRELFF. Looking up the rest from reference TRBV28 and TRBJ2-2 gives the full variable domain: DVKVTQSSRYLVKRTGEKVFLECVQDMDHENMFWYRQDPGLGLRLIYFSYDVKMKEKGDIPEGYSVSREKKERFSLILESASTNQTSMYLCASSFSPLLGSRELFFGEGSRLTVL.

The J gene is TRBJ1-4, the V gene TRBV5-1, with D possibly TRBD1 on 6 matching bases. Trimming removed 1 base at V and 7 bases at J, with 14 bases between. This CDR3 region has 15 residues. Germline V lookup: CDR1 SGHRS, CDR2 YFSETQ. The CDR3 protein is CASSLLGGAGEKLFF. CDR3 DNA: TGCGCCAGCAGCTTGCTGGGGGGGGCCGGTGAAAAACTGTTTTTT.

The chain uses TRBV6-5 and TRBJ1-3; D unresolved. This CDR3 is built from 15 residues. Germline CDR1 MNHEY, CDR2 SVGAGI. V gave up 1 base and J gave up 0 bases, with 7 bases separating them. The CDR3 protein is CASSYFGLSGNTIYF. CDR3 in DNA: TGTGCCAGCAGTTACTTCGGTCTCTCTGGAAACACCATATATTTT.

The V and J genes are TRBV18 and TRBJ2-5, with D perhaps matching TRBD1 or TRBD2 (5 bases each). Trimming left V 3 bases short and J 5 bases short, with 7 bases between. Looked up from germline, CDR1 is KGHSH and CDR2 is LQKENI. This CDR3 has 12 amino acids. The DNA of the CDR3 is TGTGCCAGCTCACCTGAGGGGGAGACCCAGTACTTC. Protein product: CASSPEGETQYF.

The rearrangement joins TRBV5-1 to TRBJ1-6; D gene uncertain. The CDR3 length is 15 residues. Trimming took off 6 bases at V and 6 bases at J, with 16 bases between the two ends. CDR1 is SGHRS, CDR2 YFSETQ, per germline. The CDR3 is CASTTFAGSNSPLHF. The CDR3 region has the DNA TGCGCCAGCACCACCTTCGCTGGGTCTAATTCACCCCTCCACTTT.